This T cell receptor (beta chain) derives from a study of T cell repertoires in cytomegalovirus infection. On the study more broadly: CMV infection plus the matching HLA type was flagged by public TCR beta signatures.

This clonotype showed up just once. Its antigen is currently unknown. Study results and limitations: Cumulative public TCR beta family frequency identified CMV carriers with the relevant HLA.

From germline, CDR1 is SGHNT and CDR2 YYREEE (reference sequence). This CDR3 has 13 residues. Deletions cut 7 bases from V and 2 bases from J, with 12 bases between. Each CDR3 protein is one row after TCRdb ran MiXCR on the reads. In the table there are about 360,000 distinct CDR3 sequences, 15% to 20% of which are singletons. The rearrangement links TRBV5-4 to TRBJ1-1; the D gene is possibly TRBD1 (6 bases). Sequenced: PBMCs. The receptor comes from a human donor in good health (CMV status not recorded). Some clones in this sample may be carry-over from other donors' samples. CDR3 in amino acids: CASARTVNTEAFF. DNA of the CDR3: TGTGCCAGCGCAAGGACAGTAAACACTGAAGCTTTCTTT.